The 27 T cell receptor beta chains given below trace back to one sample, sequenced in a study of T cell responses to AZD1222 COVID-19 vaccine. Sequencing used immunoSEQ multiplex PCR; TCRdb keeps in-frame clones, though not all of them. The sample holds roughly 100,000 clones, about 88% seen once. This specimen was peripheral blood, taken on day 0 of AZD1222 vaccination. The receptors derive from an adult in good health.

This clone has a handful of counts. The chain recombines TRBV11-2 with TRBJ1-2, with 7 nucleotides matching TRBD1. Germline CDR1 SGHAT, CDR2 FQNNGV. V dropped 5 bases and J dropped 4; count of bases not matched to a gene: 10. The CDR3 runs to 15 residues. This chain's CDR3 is CASSNSGDRAYGYTF. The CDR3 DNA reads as TGTGCCAGCAGCAATAGCGGGGACAGAGCCTATGGCTACACCTTC. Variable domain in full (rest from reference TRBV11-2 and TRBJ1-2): EAGVAQSPRYKIIEKRQSVAFWCNPISGHATLYWYQQILGQGPKLLIQFQNNGVVDDSQLPKDRFSAERLKGVDSTLKIQPAKLEDSAVYLCASSNSGDRAYGYTFGSGTRLTVV.

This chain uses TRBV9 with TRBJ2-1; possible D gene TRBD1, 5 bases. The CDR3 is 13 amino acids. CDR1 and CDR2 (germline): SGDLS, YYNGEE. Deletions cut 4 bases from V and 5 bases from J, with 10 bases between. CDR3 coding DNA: TGTGCCAGCAGCTTCACCAGGGACAATGAGCAGTTCTTC. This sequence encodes CASSFTRDNEQFF. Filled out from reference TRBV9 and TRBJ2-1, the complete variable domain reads DSGVTQTPKHLITATGQRVTLRCSPRSGDLSVYWYQQSLDQGLQFLIQYYNGEERAKGNILERFSAQQFPDLHSELNLSSLELGDSALYFCASSFTRDNEQFFGPGTRLTVL.

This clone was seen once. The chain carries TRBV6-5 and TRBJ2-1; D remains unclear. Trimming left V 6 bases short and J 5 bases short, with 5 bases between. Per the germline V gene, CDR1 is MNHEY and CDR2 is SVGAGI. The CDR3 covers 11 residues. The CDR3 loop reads CASRANNEQFF. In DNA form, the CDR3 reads TGTGCCAGCAGGGCGAACAATGAGCAGTTCTTC.

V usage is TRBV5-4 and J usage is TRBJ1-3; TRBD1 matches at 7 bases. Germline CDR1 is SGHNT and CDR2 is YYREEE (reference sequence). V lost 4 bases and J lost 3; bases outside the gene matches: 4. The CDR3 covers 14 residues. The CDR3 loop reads CASSVDRVGNTIYF. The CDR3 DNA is TGTGCCAGCAGCGTCGACAGGGTTGGAAACACCATATATTTT.

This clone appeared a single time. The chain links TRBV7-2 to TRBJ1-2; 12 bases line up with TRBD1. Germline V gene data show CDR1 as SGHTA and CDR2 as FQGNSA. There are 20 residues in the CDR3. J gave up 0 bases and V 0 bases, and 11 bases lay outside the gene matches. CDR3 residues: CASSLASGQGAVRSNYGYTF. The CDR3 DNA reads TGTGCCAGCAGCTTAGCCTCGGGACAGGGGGCCGTTCGATCTAACTATGGCTACACCTTC. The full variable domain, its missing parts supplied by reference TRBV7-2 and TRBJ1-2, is GAGVSQSPSNKVTEKGKDVELRCDPISGHTALYWYRQSLGQGLEFLIYFQGNSAPDKSGLPSDRFSAERTGGSVSTLTIQRTQQEDSAVYLCASSLASGQGAVRSNYGYTFGSGTRLTVV.

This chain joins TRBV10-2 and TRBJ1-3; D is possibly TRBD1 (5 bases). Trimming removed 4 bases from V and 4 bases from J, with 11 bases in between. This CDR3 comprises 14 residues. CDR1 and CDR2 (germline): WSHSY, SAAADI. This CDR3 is CASSVGDSGNTIYF. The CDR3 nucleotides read TGCGCCAGCAGTGTGGGGGACTCGGGAAACACCATATATTTT.

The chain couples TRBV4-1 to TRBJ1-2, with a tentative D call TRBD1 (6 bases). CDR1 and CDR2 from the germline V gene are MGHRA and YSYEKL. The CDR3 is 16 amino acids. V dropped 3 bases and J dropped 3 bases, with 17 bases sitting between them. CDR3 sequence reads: CASSQTWRGGDYGYTF. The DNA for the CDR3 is TGCGCCAGCAGCCAGACCTGGAGGGGGGGCGACTATGGCTACACCTTC.

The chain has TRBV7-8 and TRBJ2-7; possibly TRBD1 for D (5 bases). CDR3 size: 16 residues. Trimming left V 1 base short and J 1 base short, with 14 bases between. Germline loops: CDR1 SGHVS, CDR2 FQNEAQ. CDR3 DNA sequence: TGTGCCAGCAGCTTAGAGGTATTGGGGCGGTCCTACGAGCAGTACTTC. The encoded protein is CASSLEVLGRSYEQYF. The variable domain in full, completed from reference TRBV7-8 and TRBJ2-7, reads GAGVSQSPRYKVAKRGQDVALRCDPISGHVSLFWYQQALGQGPEFLTYFQNEAQLDKSGLPSDRFFAERPEGSVSTLKIQRTQQEDSAVYLCASSLEVLGRSYEQYFGPGTRLTVT.

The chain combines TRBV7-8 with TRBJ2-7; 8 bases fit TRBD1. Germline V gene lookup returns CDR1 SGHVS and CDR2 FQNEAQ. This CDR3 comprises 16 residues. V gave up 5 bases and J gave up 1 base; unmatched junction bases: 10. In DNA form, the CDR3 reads TGTGCCAGCAGCCTTCAGGGGGCCCTAGGTTCCTACGAGCAGTACTTC. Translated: CASSLQGALGSYEQYF. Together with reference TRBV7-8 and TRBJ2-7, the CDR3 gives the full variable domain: GAGVSQSPRYKVAKRGQDVALRCDPISGHVSLFWYQQALGQGPEFLTYFQNEAQLDKSGLPSDRFFAERPEGSVSTLKIQRTQQEDSAVYLCASSLQGALGSYEQYFGPGTRLTVT.

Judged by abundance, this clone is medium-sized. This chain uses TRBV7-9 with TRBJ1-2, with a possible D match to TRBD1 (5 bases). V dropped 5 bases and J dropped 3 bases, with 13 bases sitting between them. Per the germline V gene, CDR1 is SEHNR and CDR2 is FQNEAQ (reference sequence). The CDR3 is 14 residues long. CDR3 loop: CASSPPWGDYGYTF. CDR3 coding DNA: TGTGCCAGCAGCCCCCCGTGGGGCGACTATGGCTACACCTTC.

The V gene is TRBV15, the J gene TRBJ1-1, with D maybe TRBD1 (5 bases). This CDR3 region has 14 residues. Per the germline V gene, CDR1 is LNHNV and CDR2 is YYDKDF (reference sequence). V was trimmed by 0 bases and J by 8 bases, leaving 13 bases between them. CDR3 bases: TGTGCCACCAGCAGAGATCCCCAGGGACGAGAAGCTTTCTTT. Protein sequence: CATSRDPQGREAFF.

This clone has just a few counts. DNA of the CDR3: TGTGCCAGCAGTGAGGATGGGTATTCCTACGAGCAGTACTTC. Translation gives CASSEDGYSYEQYF. The chain employs TRBV6-1 and TRBJ2-7; no reliable D call. Germline assignment: CDR1 MNHNS and CDR2 SASEGT. CDR3 length equals 14 residues. The V end lost 3 bases, the J end lost 1 base, and 10 bases lay between the germline ends.

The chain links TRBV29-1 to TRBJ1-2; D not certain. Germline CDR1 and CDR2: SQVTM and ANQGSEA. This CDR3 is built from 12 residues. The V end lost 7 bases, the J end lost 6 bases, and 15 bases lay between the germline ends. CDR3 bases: TGCAGCGGCCGAGGTCGGTACAATGGCTACACCTTC. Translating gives CSGRGRYNGYTF.

The CDR3 DNA reads as TGTGCCAGCTCCCCAAACGGAGGGACAGCACTGTTTTTT. Translation: CASSPNGGTALFF. V gene TRBV18 combines with J gene TRBJ1-4; 7 bases map to TRBD1. Germline V lookup: CDR1 KGHSH, CDR2 LQKENI. The V segment lost 6 bases and the J segment 13 bases; nucleotides outside the gene matches: 11. The CDR3 consists of 13 residues.

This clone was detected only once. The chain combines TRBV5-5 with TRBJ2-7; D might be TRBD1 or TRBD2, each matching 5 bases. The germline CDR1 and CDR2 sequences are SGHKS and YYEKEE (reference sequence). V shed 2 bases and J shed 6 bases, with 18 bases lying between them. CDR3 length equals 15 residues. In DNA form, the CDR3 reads TGTGCCAGCAGCTTAGAAGGGGATGGGGGTCGCGAGCAGTACTTC. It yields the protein CASSLEGDGGREQYF.

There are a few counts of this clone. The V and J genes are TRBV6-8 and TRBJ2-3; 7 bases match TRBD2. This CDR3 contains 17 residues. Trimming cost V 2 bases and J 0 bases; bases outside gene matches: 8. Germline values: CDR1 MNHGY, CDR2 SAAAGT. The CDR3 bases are TGTGCCAGCAGTTACCCCGGACTAGTGGGGAGCACAGATACGCAGTATTTT. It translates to CASSYPGLVGSTDTQYF.

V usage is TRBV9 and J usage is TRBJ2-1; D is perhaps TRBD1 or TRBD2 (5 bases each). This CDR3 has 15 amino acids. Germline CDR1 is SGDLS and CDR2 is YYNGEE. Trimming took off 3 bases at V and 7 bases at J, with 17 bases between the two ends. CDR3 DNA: TGTGCCAGCAGCGCCGGGACCATGGTCGTGAATGAGCAGTTCTTC. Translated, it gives CASSAGTMVVNEQFF.

The CDR3 region has the DNA TGCGCCAGCAGCTTGGTGTCCCGTTCGTACCAAGAGACCCAGTACTTC. This codes for CASSLVSRSYQETQYF. V usage is TRBV5-1 and J usage is TRBJ2-5, with no clear D. The germline gives CDR1 SGHRS, CDR2 YFSETQ. Trimming stripped 0 bases from V and 0 bases from J, with 12 bases between. The CDR3 is made up of 16 amino acids.

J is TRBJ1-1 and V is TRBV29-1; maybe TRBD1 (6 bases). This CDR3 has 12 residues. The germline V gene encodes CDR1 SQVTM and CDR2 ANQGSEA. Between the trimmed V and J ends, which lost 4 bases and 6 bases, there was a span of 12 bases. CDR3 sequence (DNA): TGCAGCGTTGTGCAGGGGCCCCCTGAAGCTTTCTTT. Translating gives CSVVQGPPEAFF. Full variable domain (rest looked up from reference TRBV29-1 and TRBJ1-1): SAVISQKPSRDICQRGTSLTIQCQVDSQVTMMFWYRQQPGQSLTLIATANQGSEATYESGFVIDKFPISRPNLTFSTLTVSNMSPEDSSIYLCSVVQGPPEAFFGQGTRLTVV.

CDR3 DNA sequence: TGTGCCAGCAGCTTGGGAGGGGCGGTCTACGAGCAGTACTTC. Translating gives CASSLGGAVYEQYF. This chain joins TRBV5-5 and TRBJ2-7; D may correspond to TRBD1 or TRBD2 (5 bases each). V lost 0 bases and J lost 3, with 10 bases in between. From germline, CDR1 is SGHKS and CDR2 YYEKEE (reference sequence). The CDR3 runs 14 residues.

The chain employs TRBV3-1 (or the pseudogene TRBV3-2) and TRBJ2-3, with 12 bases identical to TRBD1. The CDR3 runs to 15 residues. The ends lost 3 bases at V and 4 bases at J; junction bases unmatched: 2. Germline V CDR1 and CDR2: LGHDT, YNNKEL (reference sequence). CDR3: CASSQGQGAADTQYF. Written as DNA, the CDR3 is TGTGCCAGCAGCCAGGGACAGGGGGCTGCAGATACGCAGTATTTT.

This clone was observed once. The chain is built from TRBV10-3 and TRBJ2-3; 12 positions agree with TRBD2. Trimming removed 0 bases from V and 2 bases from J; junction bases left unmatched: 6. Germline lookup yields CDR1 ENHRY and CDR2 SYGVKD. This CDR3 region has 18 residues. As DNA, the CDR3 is TGTGCCATCAGTGAGTCTCAACTAGCGGGGGGAAACACAGATACGCAGTATTTT. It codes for CAISESQLAGGNTDTQYF.

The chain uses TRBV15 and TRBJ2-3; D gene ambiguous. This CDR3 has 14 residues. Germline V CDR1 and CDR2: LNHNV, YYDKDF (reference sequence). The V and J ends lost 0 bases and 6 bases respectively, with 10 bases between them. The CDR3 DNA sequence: TGTGCCACCAGCAGAGATCGTGGAACCGATACGCAGTATTTT. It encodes CATSRDRGTDTQYF.

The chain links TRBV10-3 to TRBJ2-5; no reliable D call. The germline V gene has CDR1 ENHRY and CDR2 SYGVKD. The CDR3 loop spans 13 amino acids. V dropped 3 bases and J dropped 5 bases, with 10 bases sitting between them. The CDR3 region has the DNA TGTGCCATCAGTGACGAGATATGGGAGACCCAGTACTTC. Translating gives CAISDEIWETQYF.

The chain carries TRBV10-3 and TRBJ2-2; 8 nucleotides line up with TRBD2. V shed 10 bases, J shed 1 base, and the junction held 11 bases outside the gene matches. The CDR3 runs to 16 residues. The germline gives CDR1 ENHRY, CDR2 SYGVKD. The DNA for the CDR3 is TGTGCCACTGGGACTAGTGGGGTGTTGAACACCGGGGAGCTGTTTTTT. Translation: CATGTSGVLNTGELFF.

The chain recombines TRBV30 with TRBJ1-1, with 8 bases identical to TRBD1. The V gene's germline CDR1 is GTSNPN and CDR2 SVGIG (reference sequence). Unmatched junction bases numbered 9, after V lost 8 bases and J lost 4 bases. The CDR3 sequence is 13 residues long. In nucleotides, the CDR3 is TGTGCCCAGGGGGCCTCTTGGGGCACTGAAGCTTTCTTT. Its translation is CAQGASWGTEAFF.

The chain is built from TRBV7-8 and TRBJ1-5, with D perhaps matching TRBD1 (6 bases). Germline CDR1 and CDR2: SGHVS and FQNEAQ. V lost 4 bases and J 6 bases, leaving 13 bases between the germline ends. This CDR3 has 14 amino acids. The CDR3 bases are TGTGCCAGCAGCTCACGACAGGCGAGTCAGCCCCAGCATTTT. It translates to CASSSRQASQPQHF.